The 20 T cell receptor beta chains given below trace back to one sample, sequenced in a study of T cell responses to AZD1222 COVID-19 vaccine (dated by TCRdb to about 2021). The time point label, read with the paper, signifies: baseline before first vaccination. Library preparation employed the immunoSEQ multiplex PCR assay. Imported from immuneACCESS, the table was reduced by TCRdb to in-frame sequences with V and J called. These copies leave out some clones; in studies compared against another copy, an unresolved V gene accounts for under half, and the cause of the remainder is not known. For this sample there are 75,000 to 100,000 clones; approximately 85% appear just once. The ten top clones hold 13% of the sample. The starting material was peripheral blood, obtained on day 0 of AZD1222 vaccination. Source of these receptors: an adult in good health.

The chain has TRBV29-1 and TRBJ2-7, with 8 bases that match TRBD1. This CDR3 region has 15 residues. CDR1 SQVTM and CDR2 ANQGSEA come from the germline V gene. The trim removed 5 bases at V and 5 bases at J, leaving 14 bases unmatched. This CDR3 reads CSVCYLGTGIDEQYF. CDR3 nucleotide sequence: TGCAGCGTTTGTTACCTCGGGACAGGCATCGACGAGCAGTACTTC.

This clone was found a few times. The V call is TRBV12-3 or TRBV12-4, the J call TRBJ1-6; 7 bases match TRBD1. The CDR3 is 11 amino acids. The CDR3 protein is CSTGKESPLHF. In DNA, the CDR3 is TGTTCGACAGGGAAGGAATCACCCCTCCACTTT.

The chain employs TRBV3-1 (or the pseudogene TRBV3-2) and TRBJ2-1; D ambiguous. The CDR3 consists of 18 residues. Trimming removed 0 bases from V and 1 base from J, with 16 bases in between. CDR1 LGHDT and CDR2 YNNKEL come from the germline V gene (reference sequence). The CDR3 coding sequence is TGTGCCAGCAGCCAAGATCCCGCCCGCCCCGGATCCTACAATGAGCAGTTCTTC. This codes for CASSQDPARPGSYNEQFF.

This clone was seen once. The gene calls are TRBV7-8 and TRBJ2-7; TRBD2 aligns across 7 bases. The ends lost 8 bases at V and 2 bases at J; junction bases unmatched: 15. Germline V CDR1 and CDR2: SGHVS, FQNEAQ. CDR3 length: 16 amino acids. The CDR3, as DNA: TGTGCCAGCCGACTAGCTGGGCGGACCAAAACCTACGAGCAGTACTTC. This sequence encodes CASRLAGRTKTYEQYF.

The CDR3 protein is CASSLTPGQGAMAGYTF. CDR3 sequence (DNA): TGTGCCAGCAGCTTAACTCCGGGACAGGGGGCGATGGCTGGCTACACCTTC. J is TRBJ1-2 and V is TRBV7-2; 12 bases line up with TRBD1. V trimming: 2 bases; J trimming: 7 bases; junction bases outside the gene matches: 11. Per germline, CDR1 SGHTA and CDR2 FQGNSA. The CDR3 has 17 amino acids.

This rearrangement joins TRBV3-1 (or the pseudogene TRBV3-2) to TRBJ2-5, with no clear D. CDR3 length equals 17 residues. The germline CDR1 and CDR2 sequences are LGHDT and YNNKEL (reference sequence). V was clipped by 0 bases and J by 1 base, with 15 bases between them. The CDR3 nucleotides read TGTGCCAGCAGCCAAGATAGGCCCGAGAGTCGCCAAGAGACCCAGTACTTC. The encoded protein is CASSQDRPESRQETQYF.

The rearrangement uses TRBV28 and TRBJ1-4, with 8 positions matching TRBD1. Unmatched junction bases numbered 5, after V lost 3 bases and J lost 5 bases. In germline, CDR1 is MDHEN, CDR2 SYDVKM. This CDR3 has 15 amino acids. The DNA for the CDR3 is TGTGCCAGCAGTTTGCCCGGGACAGGAAATGAAAAACTGTTTTTT. Amino acid sequence: CASSLPGTGNEKLFF.

The chain couples TRBV6-5 to TRBJ1-2, with unresolved D. The CDR3 length is 14 residues. Germline V gene data show CDR1 as MNHEY and CDR2 as SVGAGI. The ends were cut back, 2 bases at V and 0 bases at J, with 7 bases in the middle. The DNA for the CDR3 is TGTGCCAGCAGTTACCTGACGTCTAACTATGGCTACACCTTC. Encoded protein: CASSYLTSNYGYTF.

This clone ranks as large. The chain has TRBV10-3 and TRBJ2-2, with D perhaps TRBD1 (6 bases). This CDR3 has 14 amino acids. Germline-derived CDR1 and CDR2 are ENHRY and SYGVKD. Trimming took off 0 bases at V and 9 bases at J, with 11 bases between the two ends. CDR3 DNA sequence: TGTGCCATCAGTGAGTCCACAGGGTCGTGGGAGCTGTTTTTT. This gives the protein CAISESTGSWELFF.

DNA for the CDR3: TGCGCCAGCACTGACATCAGCTCTGGAAACACCATATATTTT. Its translation: CASTDISSGNTIYF. This chain links TRBV5-1 with TRBJ1-3, with unresolved D. The CDR3 extends over 14 amino acids. Trimming pared 6 bases from V and 0 bases from J, leaving 10 bases between. Germline V gives CDR1 SGHRS, CDR2 YFSETQ.

This clone was picked up one time. DNA of the CDR3: TGTGCCAGCAGTTACTCTCCGACGGGGAACACTGAAGCTTTCTTT. Translated: CASSYSPTGNTEAFF. The chain joins TRBV6-2 or TRBV6-3 to TRBJ1-1, with D hard to call. Trimming cost V 0 bases and J 1 base, with 9 bases left between them. In germline, CDR1 is MNHEY, CDR2 SVGEGT. The CDR3 runs to 15 residues.

The genes are TRBV4-3 and TRBJ1-2; 7 bases map to TRBD1. The CDR3 extends over 15 amino acids. Germline V gene sequence: CDR1 LGHNA, CDR2 YSLEER. Trimming took 1 base from V and 4 from J; bases not matched to a gene: 6. The CDR3 protein is CASSQGQGKVYGYTF. The CDR3 DNA sequence: TGCGCCAGCAGCCAAGGACAGGGCAAAGTCTATGGCTACACCTTC.

The CDR3 DNA is TGTGCCAGCAGTTTAACAGGGGGCGATGAGCAGTTCTTC. Translation: CASSLTGGDEQFF. This chain joins TRBV28 and TRBJ2-1; 9 nucleotides match TRBD1. Germline CDR1 and CDR2: MDHEN and SYDVKM. V lost 2 bases, J lost 8 bases, and 1 base stayed unmatched. The CDR3 is made up of 13 amino acids.

V is TRBV5-4 and J is TRBJ1-2; 9 nucleotides agree with TRBD1. The CDR3 covers 16 residues. After removal of 1 base from V and 6 bases from J, the junction contained 10 bases not matched to a gene. Per germline, CDR1 SGHNT and CDR2 YYREEE (reference sequence). The CDR3, as DNA: TGTGCCAGCAGCTTGTTCGGGACAGGGCAGGGGCATGGCTACACCTTC. It yields the protein CASSLFGTGQGHGYTF.

The rearrangement links TRBV2 to TRBJ1-4, with 8 nucleotides matching TRBD1. V was clipped by 4 bases and J by 2 bases; unmatched bases: 9. Germline CDR1 and CDR2: SNHLY and FYNNEI. CDR3 length equals 17 residues. The CDR3 DNA reads TGTGCCAGCAGTGTCAGGGATCCAGGGGGCACTAATGAAAAACTGTTTTTT. Translating gives CASSVRDPGGTNEKLFF.

The chain recombines TRBV5-1 with TRBJ2-3; D unresolved. This CDR3 has 13 residues. Trimming removed 3 bases at V and 2 bases at J, with 7 bases between. Germline V gene lookup returns CDR1 SGHRS and CDR2 YFSETQ. The CDR3 DNA reads TGCGCCAGCAGCTCGGGTTACACAGATACGCAGTATTTT. This codes for CASSSGYTDTQYF.

The gene calls are TRBV5-5 and TRBJ1-1; no clear D. CDR1 is SGHKS and CDR2 is YYEKEE in the germline V gene (reference sequence). The ends were cut back, 1 base at V and 4 bases at J, with 5 bases in the middle. This CDR3 comprises 12 residues. The CDR3 DNA reads TGTGCCAGCAGCTTGTTGAGCACTGAAGCTTTCTTT. Translated: CASSLLSTEAFF.

The chain combines TRBV12-5 with TRBJ1-3, with a weak D call TRBD1 (6 bases). V was cut by 4 bases and J by 1 base, with 11 bases left in between. The CDR3 covers 15 residues. Germline assignment: CDR1 LGHNT and CDR2 FRNRAP. The CDR3 bases are TGTGCTAGTGGTTCGGCCAGGGGATCTGGAAACACCATATATTTT. It translates to CASGSARGSGNTIYF.

In its sample, this clone was seen once. J is TRBJ2-4 and V is TRBV6-5, with TRBD2 identical over 10 bases. The CDR3 extends over 15 amino acids. Germline trimming cut 9 bases from V and 10 bases from J; bases unmatched to any gene: 15. Per the germline V gene, CDR1 is MNHEY and CDR2 is SVGAGI. The CDR3 DNA sequence: TGTGCCAGGGCGGCATCACTAGCGGGGCGGGGGATTCAGTACTTC. This encodes CARAASLAGRGIQYF.

This chain connects TRBV7-6 to TRBJ1-3, with D possibly TRBD1 on 6 matching bases. The CDR3 runs to 17 residues. Germline V lookup: CDR1 SGHVS, CDR2 FNYEAQ. V lost 5 bases and J lost 0, with 17 bases in between. CDR3 nucleotide sequence: TGTGCCAGCAGCCCGTCGGGGGGCGTGAACTCTGGAAACACCATATATTTT. It yields the protein CASSPSGGVNSGNTIYF.